The source of this T cell receptor beta chain is a study of T cells in Graves' hyperthyroidism and ophthalmopathy. Study summary: Specimen type is peripheral blood, collected at initial diagnosis prior to any treatment.

RNA transcripts gave rise to amplified TCR beta CDR3 regions. With the HTBI primer set, the TCR CDR3 went through a first round of RT-PCR. Via MiXCR, TCRdb re-called the multiplex PCR reads, giving one row per CDR3 protein. Of fewer than 350,000 distinct CDR3 sequences listed, about 13% were seen once; the top ten hold roughly 7.7%. Many counts were recorded for this clonotype. The receptor's source is a woman aged 40 to 50 with Graves' hyperthyroidism. Sequencing was performed on blood.

CDR3 nucleotides: TGTGCCAGCAGCTTATATGGTCCATCCGAAGGTGAGCAGTTCTTC. Translated: CASSLYGPSEGEQFF. The chain couples TRBV5-6 to TRBJ2-1; D is unresolved. V was cut by 2 bases and J by 9 bases, with 18 bases left in between. CDR3 length: 15 residues. CDR1 and CDR2 (germline): SGHDT, YYEEEE.